This entry lists 32 T cell receptor beta chains sequenced from one sample in a study of post-analysis software for immune sequencing data. Whole-study findings and limits: Compared with controls, patients had more of roughly five TRBV segments, including TRBV5-6, TRBV5-1 and TRBV20-1.

Incorporated into the TCR beta cDNA libraries were unique molecular identifiers, which served to reduce PCR and sequencing biases. TCRdb passed the PCR reads through MiXCR, listing each CDR3 protein once. Counted here are about 770,000 distinct CDR3 sequences, roughly 50% occurring once; the ten biggest clones make up 4.9%. No antigen has been assigned to these receptors. The source material was blood. These receptor sequences come from a girl aged 10 to 17 with multiple sclerosis.

The genes are TRBV28 and TRBJ1-1; TRBD1 might be the D (6 bases). The CDR3 has 15 amino acids. V was cut by 3 bases and J by 2 bases, with 13 bases left in between. The germline CDR1 and CDR2 sequences are MDHEN and SYDVKM. The CDR3 loop reads CASSLGDGTNTEAFF. DNA for the CDR3: TGTGCCAGCAGTTTGGGGGACGGGACAAACACTGAAGCTTTCTTT.

As for this clonotype: Its ends do not fully match the called genes, so a read error is possible. The CDR3 DNA reads as TGTGCCGTCAGTGAGTCGGTACAAACCCAAAACATTCAGTACTTC. Translation: CAVSESVQTQNIQYF. J is TRBJ2-4 and V is TRBV10-3, with no clear D. The CDR3 runs 15 residues. From germline, CDR1 is ENHRY and CDR2 SYGVKD.

The genes are TRBV20-1 and TRBJ2-1, with 7 positions matching TRBD2. The CDR3 consists of 15 residues. CDR1 is DFQATT and CDR2 is SNEGSKA in the germline V gene (reference sequence). The ends lost 5 bases at V and 8 bases at J; junction bases unmatched: 15. In DNA, the CDR3 is TGCAGTGCTCGAACCCGACTAGCCCCCACCCATGAGCAGTTCTTC. Translation: CSARTRLAPTHEQFF.

The rearrangement uses TRBV20-1 and TRBJ2-4, with 8 bases that match TRBD1. The CDR3 is 16 residues long. The trim removed 2 bases at V and 1 base at J, leaving 7 bases unmatched. Looked up from germline, CDR1 is DFQATT and CDR2 is SNEGSKA (reference sequence). CDR3 nucleotides: TGCAGTGCTAGATCTTGGACAGGGTGGGCCAAAAACATTCAGTACTTC. Its protein is CSARSWTGWAKNIQYF.

This clonotype has just a few counts. The chain carries TRBV20-1 and TRBJ2-7; the match to TRBD1 covers 9 bases. The germline CDR1 and CDR2 sequences are DFQATT and SNEGSKA (reference sequence). The CDR3 is made up of 12 amino acids. In DNA, the CDR3 is TGCAGCGGGACAGGGCTAAGGGGCGAGCAGTACTTC. Encoded protein: CSGTGLRGEQYF.

The gene calls are TRBV27 and TRBJ2-7; the match to TRBD1 covers 8 bases. With V trimmed by 0 bases and J by 3 bases, 4 bases remained unmatched. This CDR3 spans 15 amino acids. Germline lookup yields CDR1 MNHEY and CDR2 SMNVEV (reference sequence). CDR3 nucleotide sequence: TGTGCCAGCAGTTTATCTGGGACAGGCTTCTACGAGCAGTACTTC. Translation: CASSLSGTGFYEQYF.

This clonotype appeared a few times. The chain links TRBV12-3 or TRBV12-4 to TRBJ2-3, with 11 bases identical to TRBD2. The CDR3 length is 17 residues. The ends lost 2 bases at V and 4 bases at J; junction bases unmatched: 8. CDR3 residues: CASSLWIAGGTADTQYF. The CDR3 DNA is TGTGCCAGCAGTTTATGGATAGCGGGAGGGACCGCAGATACGCAGTATTTT.

The J gene is TRBJ1-1, the V gene TRBV12-3 or TRBV12-4; a possible D gene is TRBD1 (6 bases). Deletions cut 5 bases from V and 0 bases from J, with 16 bases between. The CDR3 length is 16 residues. Here the CDR3 reads CASSPLQGFLNTEAFF. The CDR3, as DNA: TGTGCCAGCAGTCCCCTACAGGGATTCCTGAACACTGAAGCTTTCTTT.

This chain links TRBV5-1 with TRBJ2-1; 9 bases align to TRBD1. The CDR3 consists of 16 residues. J gave up 2 bases and V 0 bases, and 3 bases lay outside the gene matches. Germline CDR1 is SGHRS and CDR2 is YFSETQ. The CDR3 DNA reads as TGCGCCAGCAGCTTGGGCGACAGGGGGACCTACAATGAGCAGTTCTTC. This codes for CASSLGDRGTYNEQFF.

The J gene is TRBJ2-5, the V gene TRBV28; D possibly matches TRBD1 or TRBD2 (5 bases each). The CDR3 is 14 residues long. Germline assignment: CDR1 MDHEN and CDR2 SYDVKM. The germline V and J ends were trimmed by 5 bases and 4 bases, with 14 bases remaining between them. This CDR3 is CASSLPGRRETQYF. CDR3 DNA sequence: TGTGCCAGCAGTCTTCCGGGGCGCCGAGAGACCCAGTACTTC. Looking up the rest from reference TRBV28 and TRBJ2-5 gives the full variable domain: DVKVTQSSRYLVKRTGEKVFLECVQDMDHENMFWYRQDPGLGLRLIYFSYDVKMKEKGDIPEGYSVSREKKERFSLILESASTNQTSMYLCASSLPGRRETQYFGPGTRLLVL.

This chain links TRBV4-3 with TRBJ2-1; 11 bases line up with TRBD2. Per germline, CDR1 LGHNA and CDR2 YSLEER. The CDR3 length is 15 residues. V dropped 4 bases and J dropped 8; count of bases not matched to a gene: 7. The CDR3 here is CASSLASGRIDEQFF. In nucleotides, the CDR3 is TGCGCCAGCAGCCTTGCTAGCGGGAGGATCGATGAGCAGTTCTTC.

Only a few counts were recorded for this clonotype. CDR3 residues: CASSITEGNVLTF. The CDR3 DNA is TGTGCCAGTAGTATCACAGAGGGCAACGTCCTGACTTTC. The V gene is TRBV19, the J gene TRBJ2-6; the D gene is possibly TRBD2 (5 bases). This CDR3 has 13 residues. Germline CDR1 reads LNHDA; CDR2 reads SQIVND (reference sequence). V lost 3 bases to trimming and J lost 9 bases, with 9 bases between them.

The rearrangement joins TRBV29-1 to TRBJ2-5, with 7 bases lining up with TRBD1. The last part of the DNA fits TRBJ2-7 better; the J call may be wrong. The CDR3 is 15 amino acids. The germline V gene encodes CDR1 SQVTM and CDR2 ANQGSEA. The CDR3 nucleotides are TGCAGCGTTGAAGTCCAAGAGACAGGGCCCTACGAGCAGTACTTC. Translated, it gives CSVEVQETGPYEQYF.

As for this clonotype: At one of its ends the junction is not consistent with the germline gene, which may arise from a read error. The chain carries TRBV5-6 and TRBJ2-1; the match to TRBD2 covers 7 bases. Germline lookup yields CDR1 SGHDT and CDR2 YYEEEE. The CDR3 consists of 17 residues. CDR3: CASGFPPGLGTYNEQFF. The DNA for the CDR3 is TGTGCCAGCGGCTTCCCCCCAGGACTAGGAACCTACAATGAGCAGTTCTTC.

The chain employs TRBV2 and TRBJ2-7; unclear D gene. The J call may be in error: the DNA end matches TRBJ2-4 better. The CDR3 runs 15 residues. Germline lookup yields CDR1 SNHLY and CDR2 FYNNEI. This CDR3 is CASSERTAAKNIQYF. Here the CDR3 DNA reads TGTGCCAGCAGCGAAAGGACCGCAGCCAAAAACATTCAGTACTTC.

This chain connects TRBV29-1 to TRBJ2-3; unclear D gene. The CDR3 length is 10 residues. Germline V CDR1 and CDR2: SQVTM, ANQGSEA. V lost 6 bases to trimming and J lost 2 bases, with 3 bases between them. CDR3 in DNA: TGCAGCGTATACACAGATACGCAGTATTTT. This gives the protein CSVYTDTQYF.

V and J are TRBV10-3 and TRBJ2-5, with D possibly being TRBD2 (6 bases). The germline V gene encodes CDR1 ENHRY and CDR2 SYGVKD. Trimming removed 2 bases from V and 8 bases from J, with 18 bases in between. The CDR3 sequence is 15 residues long. CDR3: CAISELVTARETQYF. The CDR3 DNA sequence: TGTGCCATCAGTGAGCTTGTTACGGCGCGGGAAACCCAGTACTTC.

The rearrangement joins TRBV9 to TRBJ2-3; 12 nucleotides agree with TRBD2. Germline V CDR1 and CDR2: SGDLS, YYNGEE. The CDR3 contains 15 residues. V was clipped by 4 bases and J by 2 bases; unmatched bases: 2. CDR3 loop: CASSSSGRATDTQYF. CDR3 nucleotides: TGTGCCAGCAGCTCTAGCGGGAGGGCCACAGATACGCAGTATTTT.

This clonotype was counted between two and nine times. The chain recombines TRBV27 with TRBJ2-7; 8 nucleotides align to TRBD2. The V and J ends lost 6 bases and 3 bases, in that order; junction bases with no gene match: 7. This CDR3 has 14 residues. Per germline, CDR1 MNHEY and CDR2 SMNVEV (reference sequence). The CDR3: CASSRSGSNYEQYF. CDR3 nucleotide sequence: TGTGCCAGCAGCCGAAGCGGGAGCAACTACGAGCAGTACTTC.

This clonotype was seen a few times. V and J are TRBV24-1 and TRBJ2-7, with no clear D. This CDR3 region has 17 residues. Germline-derived CDR1 and CDR2 are KGHDR and SFDVKD. Trimming cost V 3 bases and J 7 bases, with 24 bases left between them. CDR3 residues: CATSDTDPDRAYNEQYF. The CDR3 DNA reads TGTGCCACCAGTGATACCGACCCGGACCGCGCCTACAATGAGCAGTACTTC.

V and J are TRBV19 and TRBJ1-5; TRBD1 might be the D (5 bases). The CDR3 totals 16 residues. Trimming removed 0 bases at V and 2 bases at J, with 11 bases between. Germline assignment: CDR1 LNHDA and CDR2 SQIVND (reference sequence). This chain's CDR3 is CASSIDRGGGNQPQHF. CDR3 DNA: TGTGCCAGTAGTATAGATCGGGGAGGGGGCAATCAGCCCCAGCATTTT.

This clonotype was seen more than once but under ten times. The chain has TRBV6-1 and TRBJ2-7; a possible D gene is TRBD2 (6 bases). The V end was cut by 5 bases, the J end by 0 bases, with 20 bases between. Germline V lookup: CDR1 MNHNS, CDR2 SASEGT. This CDR3 has 17 residues. In nucleotides, the CDR3 is TGTGCCAGCAGTAGGGGTGAGGGAGGTCCACACTCCTACGAGCAGTACTTC. Residues: CASSRGEGGPHSYEQYF.

The sample holds a few counts of this clonotype. This chain connects TRBV7-8 to TRBJ2-7; 14 bases agree with TRBD2. Looked up from germline, CDR1 is SGHVS and CDR2 is FQNEAQ. Trimming took 1 base from V and 4 from J; bases not matched to a gene: 6. The CDR3 totals 17 residues. This CDR3 reads CASSLGGLAGEGYEQYF. In nucleotides, the CDR3 is TGTGCCAGCAGCTTAGGGGGACTAGCGGGAGAGGGATACGAGCAGTACTTC.

The V and J genes are TRBV5-1 and TRBJ2-6; D is undetermined. The length of the CDR3 is 16 residues. V lost 5 bases and J lost 0, with 12 bases in between. Per germline, CDR1 SGHRS and CDR2 YFSETQ. The chain's CDR3 is CASSYSISSGANVLTF. The CDR3 bases are TGCGCCAGCAGTTATTCCATCTCCTCTGGGGCCAACGTCCTGACTTTC. Full variable domain (remainder filled in from reference TRBV5-1 and TRBJ2-6): KAGVTQTPRYLIKTRGQQVTLSCSPISGHRSVSWYQQTPGQGLQFLFEYFSETQRNKGNFPGRFSGRQFSNSRSEMNVSTLELGDSALYLCASSYSISSGANVLTFGAGSRLTVL.

This clonotype was recorded once. J is TRBJ2-3 and V is TRBV5-1; TRBD2 agrees at 9 bases. Trimming cost V 7 bases and J 3 bases; bases outside gene matches: 12. The CDR3 is 16 residues long. Germline V CDR1 and CDR2: SGHRS, YFSETQ. CDR3 sequence (DNA): TGCGCCAGCTCCTATTTCGAGCTAGCGGGGACAGATACGCAGTATTTT. As protein: CASSYFELAGTDTQYF.

The chain links TRBV6-5 to TRBJ2-7; D is possibly TRBD1 (5 bases). With 7 bases removed from V and 3 bases from J, the gap between germline ends came to 10 bases. CDR3 length: 12 amino acids. CDR1 MNHEY and CDR2 SVGAGI come from the germline V gene. The CDR3 loop reads CASKDTFYEQYF. CDR3 nucleotides: TGTGCCAGCAAGGACACGTTCTACGAGCAGTACTTC.

The sample holds a few counts of this clonotype. The chain links TRBV4-2 to TRBJ1-2, with D maybe TRBD1 (5 bases). V was clipped by 3 bases and J by 4 bases, with 21 bases between them. The CDR3 is 17 residues long. Germline V gene lookup returns CDR1 LGHNA and CDR2 YNFKEQ. DNA for the CDR3: TGTGCCAGCAGCCAGGGGGTGGGAGGGGACGCGGTCTATGGCTACACCTTC. This translates into CASSQGVGGDAVYGYTF.

The rearrangement links TRBV6-2 or TRBV6-3 to TRBJ2-7, with TRBD1 as a possible D gene (5 bases). The CDR3 is made up of 15 amino acids. Trimming pared 7 bases from V and 5 bases from J, leaving 21 bases between. Germline V gives CDR1 MNHEY, CDR2 SVGEGT. The CDR3 here is CASKEDRRIRDEQYF. CDR3 DNA: TGTGCCAGCAAGGAAGACAGAAGGATCAGGGACGAGCAGTACTTC.

In its sample, this clonotype was seen a few times. The V and J genes are TRBV4-3 and TRBJ2-3; 12 nucleotides line up with TRBD2. With 0 bases clipped from V and 6 bases from J, the junction kept 7 bases outside the gene matches. The CDR3 has 17 amino acids. The germline V gene has CDR1 LGHNA and CDR2 YSLEER. The CDR3 loop is CASSQEPPLAGGDTQYF. The CDR3 DNA reads TGCGCCAGCAGCCAAGAGCCCCCGCTAGCGGGAGGGGATACGCAGTATTTT.

The rearrangement joins TRBV12-3 or TRBV12-4 to TRBJ1-1; TRBD1 might be the D (5 bases). The length of the CDR3 is 13 residues. Trimming took off 6 bases at V and 0 bases at J, with 8 bases between the two ends. This chain's CDR3 is CASSRTMNTEAFF. The CDR3, as DNA: TGTGCCAGCAGCCGGACAATGAACACTGAAGCTTTCTTT.

The J gene is TRBJ1-2, the V gene TRBV7-2; D unresolved. Germline CDR1 and CDR2: SGHTA and FQGNSA. This CDR3 region has 14 residues. V gave up 1 base and J gave up 4 bases, with 10 bases separating them. CDR3 bases: TGTGCCAGCAGCTTAGAGCCCCAAATCTATGGCTACACCTTC. Protein product: CASSLEPQIYGYTF.

In this sample, this clonotype turned up a few times. This rearrangement joins TRBV20-1 to TRBJ2-4; 10 nucleotides agree with TRBD1. The J call is uncertain, as TRBJ2-7 better fits the DNA end. Per the germline V gene, CDR1 is DFQATT and CDR2 is SNEGSKA (reference sequence). CDR3 size: 18 residues. The DNA for the CDR3 is TGCAGTGCTAGAGGTCGCCCCGGGACAGGGGCGTCATCCTACGAGCAGTACTTC. It yields the protein CSARGRPGTGASSYEQYF.